These 5 T cell receptor beta chains were all obtained from the same sample, sequenced in a study of blood T cells in healthy people across ages. Primed by a sample-barcoded 5' primer and a J-beta primer mix, a second PCR proceeded for about 6 to 11 cycles. From the 5' RACE reads, TCRdb called clonotypes with MiXCR, one entry per CDR3 protein. Found here are over 1,200,000 distinct CDR3 sequences, 59% of them singletons; the top ten hold approximately 7%. The sample taken for sequencing was blood. The receptors stem from a young man in good health.

The V gene is TRBV29-1, the J gene TRBJ1-5; D uncertain. The CDR3 has 13 amino acids. Germline assignment: CDR1 SQVTM and CDR2 ANQGSEA. The V end lost 5 bases, the J end lost 7 bases, and 15 bases lay between the germline ends. CDR3 in DNA: TGCAGCGTTAGACCCGACGACGGACAGCCCCAGCATTTT. Translated: CSVRPDDGQPQHF.

Of note for this clonotype: One junction end disagrees with the germline gene, perhaps due to a read error. J is TRBJ1-1 and V is TRBV10-3; a weak D match, TRBD1 (5 bases). CDR3 length: 13 amino acids. Germline lookup yields CDR1 ENHRY and CDR2 SYGVKD. As DNA, the CDR3 is TGTGCCATCCGGGGACCGACGAACACTGAACCTTTCTTT. The encoded protein is CAIRGPTNTEPFF.

This CDR3 is CASSLSGDHGYTF. DNA for the CDR3: TGTGCCAGCAGTTTGTCAGGGGATCATGGCTACACCTTC. The chain couples TRBV28 to TRBJ1-2, with a weak D call TRBD1 (6 bases). V dropped 3 bases and J dropped 6 bases, with 11 bases sitting between them. CDR3 length equals 13 residues. Germline V lookup: CDR1 MDHEN, CDR2 SYDVKM.

V gene TRBV20-1 combines with J gene TRBJ2-1; D uncertain. The CDR3 is 14 residues long. Germline V gene sequence: CDR1 DFQATT, CDR2 SNEGSKA (reference sequence). The V gene lost 5 bases and the J gene lost 8 bases, with 19 bases spanning the gap. The CDR3 reads CSAQAHDVSHEQFF. The CDR3 DNA reads TGCAGTGCTCAAGCTCACGACGTGTCTCATGAGCAGTTCTTC.

The V and J genes are TRBV20-1 and TRBJ2-1; 9 positions agree with TRBD2. J was trimmed by 11 bases and V by 0 bases; bases with no gene match: 5. The CDR3 spans 13 residues. The V gene's germline CDR1 is DFQATT and CDR2 SNEGSKA (reference sequence). CDR3 protein: CSARDLLAGQQFF. The CDR3 DNA reads TGCAGTGCTAGAGACCTACTAGCGGGCCAGCAGTTCTTC.